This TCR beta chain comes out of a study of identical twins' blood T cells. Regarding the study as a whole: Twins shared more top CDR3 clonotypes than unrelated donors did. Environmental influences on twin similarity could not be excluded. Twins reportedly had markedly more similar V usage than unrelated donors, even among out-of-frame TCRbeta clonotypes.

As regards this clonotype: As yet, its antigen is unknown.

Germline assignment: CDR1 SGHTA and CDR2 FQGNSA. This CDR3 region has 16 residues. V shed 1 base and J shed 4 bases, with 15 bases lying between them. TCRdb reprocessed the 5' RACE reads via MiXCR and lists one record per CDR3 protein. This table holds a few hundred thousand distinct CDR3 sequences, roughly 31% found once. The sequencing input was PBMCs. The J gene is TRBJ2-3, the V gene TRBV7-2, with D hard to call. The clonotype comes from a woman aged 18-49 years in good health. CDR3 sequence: CASSLGIKRPADTQYF. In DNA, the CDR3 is TGTGCCAGCAGCTTAGGGATCAAGCGTCCCGCAGATACGCAGTATTTT.